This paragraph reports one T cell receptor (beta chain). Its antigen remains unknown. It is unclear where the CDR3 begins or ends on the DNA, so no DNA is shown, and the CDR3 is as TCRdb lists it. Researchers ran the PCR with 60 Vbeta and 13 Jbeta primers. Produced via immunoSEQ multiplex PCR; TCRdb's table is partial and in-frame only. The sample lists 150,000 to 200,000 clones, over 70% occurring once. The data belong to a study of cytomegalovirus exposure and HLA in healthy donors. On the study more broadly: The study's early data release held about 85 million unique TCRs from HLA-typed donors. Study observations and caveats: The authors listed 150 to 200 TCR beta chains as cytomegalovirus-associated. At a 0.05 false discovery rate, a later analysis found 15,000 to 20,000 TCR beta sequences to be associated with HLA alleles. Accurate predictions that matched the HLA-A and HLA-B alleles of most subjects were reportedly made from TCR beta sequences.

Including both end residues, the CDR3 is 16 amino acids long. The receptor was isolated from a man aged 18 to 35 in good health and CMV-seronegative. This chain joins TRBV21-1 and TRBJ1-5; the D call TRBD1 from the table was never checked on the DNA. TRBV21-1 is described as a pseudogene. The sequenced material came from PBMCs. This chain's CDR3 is CASRMVGRGSNQPQHF.